A single sample is the source of the 29 T cell receptor beta chains below, sequenced in a study of cytomegalovirus exposure and HLA in healthy donors. 60 Vbeta and 13 Jbeta primers were used in PCR. Libraries were prepared by immunoSEQ multiplex PCR; TCRdb keeps only in-frame clonotypes and omits some of them. Altogether approximately 140,000 clones are present, about 71% being singletons, with the ten largest covering over 2%. Source material: PBMCs. These receptor sequences come from a woman aged 60-70 years in good health and CMV-seropositive.

The genes are TRBV19 and TRBJ1-1, with 9 bases matching TRBD1. Trimming at V came to 5 bases and at J to 5 bases, leaving 6 bases not matched to a gene. Germline V gene lookup returns CDR1 LNHDA and CDR2 SQIVND (reference sequence). This CDR3 is built from 14 residues. The CDR3 sequence is CASSSQGALTEAFF. For the CDR3, the DNA is TGTGCCAGTAGTTCACAGGGGGCGCTTACTGAAGCTTTCTTT.

The chain uses TRBV9 and TRBJ2-6, with D possibly TRBD1 on 6 matching bases. V was pared by 3 bases and J by 0 bases, with 16 bases between. Germline V gives CDR1 SGDLS, CDR2 YYNGEE. This CDR3 has 18 amino acids. CDR3 DNA sequence: TGTGCCAGCAGCGCAGCAGGGGCACCCTCCTCTGGGGCCAACGTCCTGACTTTC. Its translation: CASSAAGAPSSGANVLTF.

This sequence joins TRBV7-6 and TRBJ1-1; TRBD1 matches 10 bases. The V segment lost 6 bases and the J segment 1 base; nucleotides outside the gene matches: 5. The V gene's germline CDR1 is SGHVS and CDR2 FNYEAQ. CDR3 length equals 15 residues. The CDR3, as DNA: TGTGCCAGCAGTACAAGACAGGGGGCGAACACTGAAGCTTTCTTT. The encoded protein is CASSTRQGANTEAFF.

This clone has just a few counts. V is TRBV7-3 and J is TRBJ2-3; 10 nucleotides match TRBD2. The CDR3 contains 15 residues. Unmatched junction bases numbered 6, after V lost 5 bases and J lost 4 bases. CDR1 and CDR2 (germline): SGHTA, FQGTGA. The CDR3 coding sequence is TGTGCCAGCAGCCCCAGCGGGGGGGCCGCAGATACGCAGTATTTT. It encodes CASSPSGGAADTQYF. The whole variable domain, filled in from reference TRBV7-3 and TRBJ2-3, reads GAGVSQTPSNKVTEKGKYVELRCDPISGHTALYWYRQSLGQGPEFLIYFQGTGAADDSGLPNDRFFAVRPEGSVSTLKIQRTERGDSAVYLCASSPSGGAADTQYFGPGTRLTVL.

This chain links TRBV5-5 with TRBJ2-5; D remains ambiguous. The CDR3 totals 14 residues. V was clipped by 0 bases and J by 3 bases, with 9 bases between them. The germline V gene has CDR1 SGHKS and CDR2 YYEKEE (reference sequence). The DNA for the CDR3 is TGTGCCAGCAGCTTGGGATGGCAGGAAGAGACCCAGTACTTC. Translated: CASSLGWQEETQYF. Using reference TRBV5-5 and TRBJ2-5 for the parts outside the CDR3, the full variable domain is DAGVTQSPTHLIKTRGQQVTLRCSPISGHKSVSWYQQVLGQGPQFIFQYYEKEERGRGNFPDRFSARQFPNYSSELNVNALLLGDSALYLCASSLGWQEETQYFGPGTRLLVL.

This clone has only a few counts. This chain connects TRBV7-9 to TRBJ1-2, with TRBD1 matching 10 bases. CDR3 length: 15 amino acids. V gave up 5 bases and J gave up 8 bases; unmatched junction bases: 11. Per the germline V gene, CDR1 is SEHNR and CDR2 is FQNEAQ (reference sequence). The CDR3 region has the DNA TGTGCCAGCAGCATTGACCGGGACAGGGGACAGGGCTACACCTTC. Encoded protein: CASSIDRDRGQGYTF.

The chain employs TRBV5-1 and TRBJ2-1; TRBD1 aligns across 12 bases. Germline CDR1 and CDR2: SGHRS and YFSETQ. This CDR3 has 21 amino acids. J gave up 0 bases and V 7 bases, and 20 bases lay outside the gene matches. The CDR3 protein is CASGDPLGQGAQWGSYNEQFF. The CDR3 nucleotides are TGCGCCAGCGGCGACCCCCTGGGACAGGGGGCACAGTGGGGCTCCTACAATGAGCAGTTCTTC.

As concerns this clone: Relative to the germline gene, one junction end is altered; a read error may explain this. This chain joins TRBV7-7 and TRBJ2-3; D remains unclear. This CDR3 contains 14 residues. The germline CDR1 and CDR2 sequences are SSHAT and FNYEAQ (reference sequence). This CDR3 reads CASSSGAGTDTQYF. CDR3 DNA sequence: TGTGCTAGCAGCTCGGGTGCAGGCACAGATACGCAGTATTTT.

This clone was seen only once. This rearrangement joins TRBV6-5 to TRBJ2-7; D gene uncertain. Trimming removed 6 bases from V and 2 bases from J, with 11 bases in between. The CDR3 has 13 amino acids. CDR1 MNHEY and CDR2 SVGAGI come from the germline V gene. CDR3 residues: CASRQWATYEQYF. The CDR3 DNA follows: TGTGCCAGCAGACAATGGGCCACCTACGAGCAGTACTTC.

The chain has TRBV27 and TRBJ2-7; the D gene is possibly TRBD2 (5 bases). CDR3 length: 15 residues. The V end lost 4 bases, the J end lost 6 bases, and 19 bases lay between the germline ends. Germline CDR1 MNHEY, CDR2 SMNVEV (reference sequence). CDR3 sequence: CASSSLGGPLSEQYF. The CDR3 bases are TGTGCCAGCAGTTCTCTCGGAGGTCCCCTCTCCGAGCAGTACTTC.

This clone was counted a few times. The V gene is TRBV6-6, the J gene TRBJ1-2; 9 nucleotides align to TRBD1. CDR1 MNHNY and CDR2 SVGAGI come from the germline V gene (reference sequence). CDR3 length: 15 amino acids. V was clipped by 5 bases and J by 5 bases; unmatched bases: 9. CDR3 nucleotide sequence: TGTGCCAGCAGTGGGGGACAGGGAAATAGTTATGGCTACACCTTC. It is translated as CASSGGQGNSYGYTF.

The chain couples TRBV15 to TRBJ1-5; possible D gene TRBD1, 5 bases. The germline V and J ends were trimmed by 0 bases and 0 bases, with 18 bases remaining between them. The germline CDR1 and CDR2 sequences are LNHNV and YYDKDF (reference sequence). There are 19 residues in the CDR3. The CDR3 loop is CATSRDAGEVGVSNQPQHF. The CDR3 bases are TGTGCCACCAGCAGAGATGCGGGGGAAGTGGGTGTTAGCAATCAGCCCCAGCATTTT.

V is TRBV6-9 and J is TRBJ1-5; the match to TRBD1 covers 11 bases. CDR3 length equals 18 residues. Germline V gives CDR1 MNHGY, CDR2 SVAAGI. V shed 2 bases, J shed 4 bases, and the junction held 10 bases outside the gene matches. The CDR3 bases are TGTGCCAGCAGTTATCCCCGGGCGGGGGACAGGGGGAATCAGCCCCAGCATTTT. It encodes CASSYPRAGDRGNQPQHF.

The V gene is TRBV19, the J gene TRBJ2-1; 10 nucleotides agree with TRBD2. This CDR3 spans 14 amino acids. The V and J ends lost 6 bases and 4 bases, in that order; junction bases with no gene match: 3. The germline CDR1 and CDR2 sequences are LNHDA and SQIVND (reference sequence). The CDR3 DNA is TGTGCCAGTAGCGAGACTAGCGGGTACAATGAGCAGTTCTTC. It translates to CASSETSGYNEQFF.

The chain joins TRBV5-1 to TRBJ2-7; 7 bases align to TRBD1. The ends lost 6 bases at V and 6 bases at J; junction bases unmatched: 6. Germline CDR1 SGHRS, CDR2 YFSETQ. The CDR3 totals 12 residues. For the CDR3, the DNA is TGCGCCAGCACAGAACAGGGGAGCGAGCAGTACTTC. Encoded protein: CASTEQGSEQYF.

The chain recombines TRBV5-5 with TRBJ2-3; 8 bases align to TRBD2. Germline loops: CDR1 SGHKS, CDR2 YYEKEE (reference sequence). This CDR3 has 13 residues. With 7 bases clipped from V and 3 bases from J, the junction kept 4 bases outside the gene matches. The CDR3 DNA sequence: TGTGCCAGCGCGGTAGCGGGGACAGATACGCAGTATTTT. Its translation: CASAVAGTDTQYF. Using reference TRBV5-5 and TRBJ2-3 for the parts outside the CDR3, the full variable domain is DAGVTQSPTHLIKTRGQQVTLRCSPISGHKSVSWYQQVLGQGPQFIFQYYEKEERGRGNFPDRFSARQFPNYSSELNVNALLLGDSALYLCASAVAGTDTQYFGPGTRLTVL.

This clone has a single count. V usage is TRBV6-5 and J usage is TRBJ1-1; 7 nucleotides align to TRBD1. V gave up 4 bases and J gave up 3 bases; unmatched junction bases: 5. CDR1 is MNHEY, CDR2 SVGAGI, per germline. This CDR3 is built from 14 residues. Here the CDR3 DNA reads TGTGCCAGCAGTTGGGACACAGGGGACACTGAAGCTTTCTTT. Translating gives CASSWDTGDTEAFF.

The chain recombines TRBV29-1 with TRBJ2-7; 9 bases agree with TRBD1. Germline V gene data show CDR1 as SQVTM and CDR2 as ANQGSEA. The ends lost 0 bases at V and 6 bases at J; junction bases unmatched: 15. The CDR3 covers 17 residues. The CDR3 sequence is CSVEDADGTGSPGEQYF. CDR3 sequence (DNA): TGCAGCGTTGAAGACGCAGACGGGACAGGGTCTCCTGGCGAGCAGTACTTC.

The CDR3, as DNA: TGTGCCAGCAGTTACTCCCAGGGGGCTTTTTACGAGCAGTACTTC. Translated, it gives CASSYSQGAFYEQYF. The chain employs TRBV6-5 and TRBJ2-7; 8 bases map to TRBD1. Germline V CDR1 and CDR2: MNHEY, SVGAGI. The CDR3 covers 15 residues. The junction had 5 bases not matched to a gene; V was cut back by 0 bases and J by 4 bases.

The rearrangement links TRBV27 to TRBJ2-2; no clear D gene. The germline CDR1 and CDR2 sequences are MNHEY and SMNVEV (reference sequence). V was trimmed by 2 bases and J by 0 bases, leaving 19 bases between them. The CDR3 spans 19 residues. For the CDR3, the DNA is TGTGCCAGCAGTTTAGGCCCGAGCCGGGTCGCGGCGAACACCGGGGAGCTGTTTTTT. This sequence encodes CASSLGPSRVAANTGELFF.

J is TRBJ2-7 and V is TRBV2; D is possibly TRBD2 (6 bases). Germline V CDR1 and CDR2: SNHLY, FYNNEI. This CDR3 is 13 amino acids long. V gave up 8 bases and J gave up 5 bases, with 16 bases separating them. DNA of the CDR3: TGTGCCAGCCGTGGAGGGATTCCCCACGAGCAGTACTTC. It translates to CASRGGIPHEQYF.

The chain carries TRBV11-2 and TRBJ2-5; 8 bases align to TRBD2. The CDR3 has 16 amino acids. Trimming removed 5 bases from V and 8 bases from J; junction bases left unmatched: 16. CDR1 is SGHAT, CDR2 FQNNGV, per germline. As DNA, the CDR3 is TGTGCCAGCAGCCTTATACCCCCGGCCGGGGGGGTAACCCAGTACTTC. Translating it yields CASSLIPPAGGVTQYF.

This chain links TRBV18 with TRBJ1-3; unclear D gene. V lost 5 bases to trimming and J lost 0 bases, with 11 bases between them. In germline, CDR1 is KGHSH, CDR2 LQKENI. The CDR3 consists of 15 residues. The CDR3 here is CASSSGLSSGNTIYF. The CDR3 bases are TGTGCCAGCTCATCGGGTCTCTCCTCTGGAAACACCATATATTTT.

The rearrangement joins TRBV6-5 to TRBJ1-1; D gene ambiguous. The CDR3 spans 12 residues. In germline, CDR1 is MNHEY, CDR2 SVGAGI. The ends were cut back, 8 bases at V and 3 bases at J, with 10 bases in the middle. The DNA of the CDR3 is TGTGCCAGCCAGCGGCGTCACACTGAAGCTTTCTTT. The encoded protein is CASQRRHTEAFF.

This clone was detected a few times. The gene calls are TRBV9 and TRBJ1-2, with D tentatively TRBD1 (5 bases). The germline CDR1 and CDR2 sequences are SGDLS and YYNGEE. The CDR3 is 14 residues long. With 0 bases removed from V and 6 bases from J, the gap between germline ends came to 12 bases. The CDR3 sequence is CASSVGGYENGYTF. CDR3 in DNA: TGTGCCAGCAGCGTAGGGGGCTATGAGAATGGCTACACCTTC.

The gene calls are TRBV7-3 and TRBJ2-5, with TRBD2 matching over 9 bases. This CDR3 is built from 15 residues. The germline CDR1 and CDR2 sequences are SGHTA and FQGTGA. Trimming took 2 bases from V and 5 from J; bases not matched to a gene: 6. CDR3 nucleotide sequence: TGTGCCAGCAGCTTATTGGCGGGGGGGCAGGAGACCCAGTACTTC. Translation gives CASSLLAGGQETQYF.

The chain joins TRBV28 to TRBJ1-3; 8 bases are a match to TRBD1. This CDR3 comprises 16 residues. V lost 0 bases to trimming and J lost 4 bases; unmatched junction nucleotides: 5. Germline lookup yields CDR1 MDHEN and CDR2 SYDVKM. The DNA for the CDR3 is TGTGCCAGCAGTTTATGGTCAGGGGGCAGAGGAAACACCATATATTTT. Protein product: CASSLWSGGRGNTIYF.

The chain is built from TRBV7-2 and TRBJ2-6; possibly TRBD1 for D (6 bases). The CDR3 consists of 16 residues. Germline V gives CDR1 SGHTA, CDR2 FQGNSA. Between the trimmed V and J ends, which lost 5 bases and 4 bases, there was a span of 15 bases. In DNA, the CDR3 is TGTGCCAGCAGCCAAAGTAACAGGGCCGGGGCCAACGTCCTGACTTTC. Translated: CASSQSNRAGANVLTF.

The V gene is TRBV28, the J gene TRBJ2-5; 9 nucleotides match TRBD1. Germline-derived CDR1 and CDR2 are MDHEN and SYDVKM. The CDR3 is made up of 18 amino acids. J gave up 5 bases and V 6 bases, and 19 bases lay outside the gene matches. CDR3 residues: CASRPAFRTDRGQETQYF. The CDR3 region has the DNA TGTGCCAGCAGGCCGGCGTTCCGGACGGACAGGGGCCAGGAGACCCAGTACTTC.